This entry concerns a single T cell receptor (beta chain). This clonotype was observed a handful of times. Its antigen specificity is not known. No quality values exist for individual bases; no much larger clone is one base distant. This entry comes from a study of CD8 T cells in ankylosing spondylitis (dated by TCRdb to the late 2010s). In terms of the full investigation: T cell receptor beta repertoires were profiled in healthy donors and ankylosing spondylitis patients so that disease-linked TCR variants could be found. In total, the full study cohort was made up of roughly 100 healthy donors and roughly 27 ankylosing spondylitis patients. Peripheral blood was sampled, and synovial fluid was additionally collected from ankylosing spondylitis patients. Study-level results and caveats: The disease-linked clones showed a CD8+ phenotype and occurred at relatively low frequencies in peripheral blood. Some TCR beta motif variants had previously been reported in synovial fluid and blood of reactive arthritis patients, which suggested common disease-initiation mechanisms. According to the report, matched synovial fluid samples from ankylosing spondylitis patients were significantly enriched for the disease-linked clones. Blood from ankylosing spondylitis patients appeared to be characterized by a TCR beta motif made up of fewer than ten highly homologous amino acid variants.

Trimming accounts for 3 bases at V and 5 bases at J, while the number of junction bases matched to no gene is 14. Its CDR3 holds 17 amino acids, cysteine through phenylalanine. The only DNA kept is the CDR3, 51 bases in frame from the first base. Per the germline V gene, SGHRS is the CDR1 and YFSETQ is the CDR2. Sequencing relied on an Illumina HiSeq 2500. TCR beta libraries were prepared by quantitative 5'-RACE with molecular barcodes. The paper's processing steps were these. A new computational method, built on a probabilistic model of VDJ rearrangement, was used to identify disease-linked TCR variants. TCRdb reanalyzed the raw reads on its own, using fastp at Q25 for trimming and MiXCR for clone calling, and kept in-frame beta chains. One record per CDR3 amino acid sequence lists the most common genes and DNA. The V and J calls were determined by TCRdb, not by the authors. For this sample there are 350,000 or so distinct CDR3 sequences; 7% to 9% appear just once. The leading ten clones occupy roughly 15% of the sample.

The sample comprised blood, either unsorted or a sorted T cell fraction (not recorded which). The source of this sequence is a male donor with ankylosing spondylitis. The chain couples TRBV5-1 to TRBJ1-1; TRBD1 lines up with 9 middle nucleotides. The sequenced DNA: TGCGCCAGCAGCTCTACCTGGGACAGGGTTCCTTGGACTGAAGCTTTCTTT. Its translation reads: CASSSTWDRVPWTEAFF.